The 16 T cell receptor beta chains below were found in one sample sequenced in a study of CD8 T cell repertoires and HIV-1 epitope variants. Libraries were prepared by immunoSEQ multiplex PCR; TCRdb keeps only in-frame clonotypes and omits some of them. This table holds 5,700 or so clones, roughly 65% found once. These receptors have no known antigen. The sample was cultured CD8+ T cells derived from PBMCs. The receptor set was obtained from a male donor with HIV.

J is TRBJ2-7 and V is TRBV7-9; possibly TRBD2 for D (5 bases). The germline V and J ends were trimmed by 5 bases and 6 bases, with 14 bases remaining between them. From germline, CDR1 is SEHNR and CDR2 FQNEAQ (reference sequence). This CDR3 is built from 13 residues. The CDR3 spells CASSVGPRGEQYF. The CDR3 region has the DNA TGTGCCAGCAGCGTTGGACCACGGGGCGAGCAGTACTTC.

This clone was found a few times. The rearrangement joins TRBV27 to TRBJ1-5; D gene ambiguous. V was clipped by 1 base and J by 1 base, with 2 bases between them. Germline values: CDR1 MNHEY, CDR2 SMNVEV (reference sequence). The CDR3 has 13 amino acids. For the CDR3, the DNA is TGTGCCAGCAGTTTATGGAGCAATCAGCCCCAGCATTTT. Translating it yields CASSLWSNQPQHF.

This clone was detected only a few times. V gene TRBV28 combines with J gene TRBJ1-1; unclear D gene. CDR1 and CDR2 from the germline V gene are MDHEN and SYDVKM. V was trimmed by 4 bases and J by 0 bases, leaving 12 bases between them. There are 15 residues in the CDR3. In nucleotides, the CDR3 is TGTGCCAGCAGTTACGGAGAACACCTGAACACTGAAGCTTTCTTT. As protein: CASSYGEHLNTEAFF. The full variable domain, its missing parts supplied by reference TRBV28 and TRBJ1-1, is DVKVTQSSRYLVKRTGEKVFLECVQDMDHENMFWYRQDPGLGLRLIYFSYDVKMKEKGDIPEGYSVSREKKERFSLILESASTNQTSMYLCASSYGEHLNTEAFFGQGTRLTVV.

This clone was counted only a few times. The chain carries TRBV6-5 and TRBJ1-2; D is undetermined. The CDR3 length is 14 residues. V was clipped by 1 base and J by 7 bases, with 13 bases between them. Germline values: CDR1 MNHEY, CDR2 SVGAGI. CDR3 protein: CASSYFQDRGGYTF. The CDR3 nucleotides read TGTGCCAGCAGTTACTTCCAGGATCGGGGTGGCTACACCTTC.

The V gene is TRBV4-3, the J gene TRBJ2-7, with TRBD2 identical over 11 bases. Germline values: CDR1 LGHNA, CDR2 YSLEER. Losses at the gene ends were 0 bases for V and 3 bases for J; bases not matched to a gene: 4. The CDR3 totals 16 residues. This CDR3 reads CASSQDYGTSGYEQYF. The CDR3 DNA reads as TGCGCCAGCAGCCAAGATTACGGGACTAGCGGCTACGAGCAGTACTTC.

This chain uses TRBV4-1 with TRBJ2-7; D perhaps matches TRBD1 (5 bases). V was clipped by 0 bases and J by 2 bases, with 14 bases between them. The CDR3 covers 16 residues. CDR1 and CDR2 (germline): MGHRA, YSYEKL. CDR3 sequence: CASSQDPAGMTYEQYF. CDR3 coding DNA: TGCGCCAGCAGCCAAGATCCCGCAGGGATGACCTACGAGCAGTACTTC.

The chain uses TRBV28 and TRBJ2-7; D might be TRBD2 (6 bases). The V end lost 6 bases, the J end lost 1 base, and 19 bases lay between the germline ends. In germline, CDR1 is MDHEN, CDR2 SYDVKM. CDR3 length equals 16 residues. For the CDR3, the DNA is TGTGCCAGCAGGCTGAACCGCTGGGACTCGTCCTACGAGCAGTACTTC. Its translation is CASRLNRWDSSYEQYF.

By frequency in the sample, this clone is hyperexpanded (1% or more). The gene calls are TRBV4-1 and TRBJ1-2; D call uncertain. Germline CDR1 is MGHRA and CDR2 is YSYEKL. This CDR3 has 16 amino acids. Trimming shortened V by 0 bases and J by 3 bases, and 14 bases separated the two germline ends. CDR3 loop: CASSQDPPDLDYGYTF. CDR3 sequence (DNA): TGCGCCAGCAGCCAAGATCCCCCAGACTTGGACTATGGCTACACCTTC.

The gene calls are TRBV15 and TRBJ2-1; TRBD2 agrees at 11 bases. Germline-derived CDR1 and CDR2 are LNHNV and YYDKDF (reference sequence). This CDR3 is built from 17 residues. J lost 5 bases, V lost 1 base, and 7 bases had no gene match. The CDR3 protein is CATSRGTLAGVNNEQFF. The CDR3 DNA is TGTGCCACCAGCAGAGGGACACTAGCGGGAGTCAACAATGAGCAGTTCTTC. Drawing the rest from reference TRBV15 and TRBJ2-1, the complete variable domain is DAMVIQNPRYQVTQFGKPVTLSCSQTLNHNVMYWYQQKSSQAPKLLFHYYDKDFNNEADTPDNFQSRRPNTSFCFLDIRSPGLGDTAMYLCATSRGTLAGVNNEQFFGPGTRLTVL.

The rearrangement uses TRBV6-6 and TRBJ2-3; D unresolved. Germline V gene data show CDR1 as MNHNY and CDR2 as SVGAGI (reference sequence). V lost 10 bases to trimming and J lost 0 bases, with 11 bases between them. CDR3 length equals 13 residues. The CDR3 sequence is CATKPPSTDTQYF. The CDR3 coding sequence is TGTGCCACCAAGCCGCCTAGCACAGATACGCAGTATTTT.

The CDR3 reads CASSLATGTGELFF. CDR3 nucleotides: TGTGCCAGCAGCTTGGCCACGGGGACCGGGGAGCTGTTTTTT. The rearrangement uses TRBV5-4 and TRBJ2-2, with TRBD2 as a possible D gene (5 bases). Trimming removed 0 bases at V and 5 bases at J, with 8 bases between. The CDR3 covers 14 residues. Looked up from germline, CDR1 is SGHNT and CDR2 is YYREEE (reference sequence).

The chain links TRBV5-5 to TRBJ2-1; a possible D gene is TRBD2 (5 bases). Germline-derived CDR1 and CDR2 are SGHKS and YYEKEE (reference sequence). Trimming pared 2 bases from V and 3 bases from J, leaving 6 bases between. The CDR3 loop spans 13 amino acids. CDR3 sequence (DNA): TGTGCCAGCAGCTTCAGCGGCTACAATGAGCAGTTCTTC. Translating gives CASSFSGYNEQFF. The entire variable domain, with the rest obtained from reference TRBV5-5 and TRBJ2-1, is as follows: DAGVTQSPTHLIKTRGQQVTLRCSPISGHKSVSWYQQVLGQGPQFIFQYYEKEERGRGNFPDRFSARQFPNYSSELNVNALLLGDSALYLCASSFSGYNEQFFGPGTRLTVL.

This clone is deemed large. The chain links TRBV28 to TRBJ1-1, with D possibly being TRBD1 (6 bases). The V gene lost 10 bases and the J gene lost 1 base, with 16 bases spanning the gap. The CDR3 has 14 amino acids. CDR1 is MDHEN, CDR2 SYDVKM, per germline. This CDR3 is CATFPTGSNTEAFF. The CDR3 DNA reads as TGTGCCACCTTTCCGACAGGCTCGAACACTGAAGCTTTCTTT.

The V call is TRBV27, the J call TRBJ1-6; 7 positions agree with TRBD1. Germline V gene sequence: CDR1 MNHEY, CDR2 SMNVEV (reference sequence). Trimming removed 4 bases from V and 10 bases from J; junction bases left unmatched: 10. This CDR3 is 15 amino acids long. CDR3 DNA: TGTGCCAGCAGTTCTACAGGGGTAGGGGGATCACCCCTCCACTTT. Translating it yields CASSSTGVGGSPLHF.

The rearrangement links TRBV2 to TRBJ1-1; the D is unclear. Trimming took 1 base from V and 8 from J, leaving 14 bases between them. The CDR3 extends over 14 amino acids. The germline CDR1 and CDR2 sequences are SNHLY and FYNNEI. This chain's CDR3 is CASSEGASNGEAFF. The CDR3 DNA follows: TGTGCCAGCAGTGAAGGGGCGAGCAACGGGGAAGCTTTCTTT.

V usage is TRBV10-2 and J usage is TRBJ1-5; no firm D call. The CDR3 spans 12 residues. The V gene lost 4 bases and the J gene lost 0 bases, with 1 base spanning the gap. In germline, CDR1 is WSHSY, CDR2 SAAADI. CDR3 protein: CASSVSNQPQHF. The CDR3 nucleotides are TGCGCCAGCAGTGTTAGCAATCAGCCCCAGCATTTT.